This TCR beta chain was sequenced during a study of identical twins. CDR3 size: 15 residues. With V trimmed by 5 bases and J by 4 bases, 10 bases remained unmatched. Germline CDR1 SGHRS, CDR2 YFSETQ. As concerns this clonotype: Antigen specificity is unknown.

TCRdb independently ran MiXCR on the 5' RACE reads; one entry per CDR3 protein. The repertoire holds around 490,000 distinct CDR3 sequences, with roughly 15% as singletons. Study results and limitations: Excess sharing between twins was weaker in beta out-of-frame sequences.

These same data were also listed under a study on yellow fever vaccine responses in identical twins. That publication notes: It has been reported that, in twins, the vaccine T cell response seemed partly convergent and partly personalized.

The chain employs TRBV5-1 and TRBJ2-3; 7 bases are a match to TRBD2. The sample was CD4+ T cells sorted from blood. The TCR comes from a woman aged 18-35 years in good health. The DNA for the CDR3 is TGCGCCAGCAGAGACGGGACTACCGGCTCAGATACGCAGTATTTT. This gives the protein CASRDGTTGSDTQYF.